This note documents a single T cell receptor beta chain sequence. TCRdb's copy holds only in-frame clones and misses some; the assay was immunoSEQ multiplex PCR. Of around 75,000 clones listed, roughly 90% were seen once; the top ten hold roughly 4.8%. Germline V gives CDR1 SGHRS, CDR2 YFSETQ. This CDR3 contains 16 residues. V shed 0 bases, J shed 2 bases, and the junction held 7 bases outside the gene matches. This record belongs to a study of blood T cell repertoires in COVID-19. Overall study: Acute and convalescent COVID-19 samples came from the United States, Italy and Spain.

The clonotype was recovered from a man aged 50 to 60 with acute or convalescent COVID-19. This sequence joins TRBV5-1 and TRBJ2-5; the match to TRBD2 covers 7 bases. What was sequenced was peripheral blood. As DNA, the CDR3 is TGCGCCAGCAGCTTGGCGGTCGGGGAGGGTCAAGAGACCCAGTACTTC. Translated: CASSLAVGEGQETQYF.